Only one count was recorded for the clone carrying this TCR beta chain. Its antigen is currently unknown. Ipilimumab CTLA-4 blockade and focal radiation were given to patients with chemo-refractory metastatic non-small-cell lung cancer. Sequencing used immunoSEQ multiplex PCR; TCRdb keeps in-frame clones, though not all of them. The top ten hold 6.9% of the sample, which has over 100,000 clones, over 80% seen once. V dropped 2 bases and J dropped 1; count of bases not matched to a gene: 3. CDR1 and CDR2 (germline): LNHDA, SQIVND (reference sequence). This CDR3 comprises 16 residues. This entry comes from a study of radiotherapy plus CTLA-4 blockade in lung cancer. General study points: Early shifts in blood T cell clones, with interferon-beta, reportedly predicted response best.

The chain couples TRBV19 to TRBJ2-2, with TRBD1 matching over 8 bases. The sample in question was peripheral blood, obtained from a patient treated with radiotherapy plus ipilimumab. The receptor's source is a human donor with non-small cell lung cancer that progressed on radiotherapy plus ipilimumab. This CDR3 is CASSIYGTGNTGELFF. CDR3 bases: TGTGCCAGTAGTATATACGGGACAGGGAACACCGGGGAGCTGTTTTTT. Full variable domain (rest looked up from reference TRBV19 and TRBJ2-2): DGGITQSPKYLFRKEGQNVTLSCEQNLNHDAMYWYRQDPGQGLRLIYYSQIVNDFQKGDIAEGYSVSREKKESFPLTVTSAQKNPTAFYLCASSIYGTGNTGELFFGEGSRLTVL.